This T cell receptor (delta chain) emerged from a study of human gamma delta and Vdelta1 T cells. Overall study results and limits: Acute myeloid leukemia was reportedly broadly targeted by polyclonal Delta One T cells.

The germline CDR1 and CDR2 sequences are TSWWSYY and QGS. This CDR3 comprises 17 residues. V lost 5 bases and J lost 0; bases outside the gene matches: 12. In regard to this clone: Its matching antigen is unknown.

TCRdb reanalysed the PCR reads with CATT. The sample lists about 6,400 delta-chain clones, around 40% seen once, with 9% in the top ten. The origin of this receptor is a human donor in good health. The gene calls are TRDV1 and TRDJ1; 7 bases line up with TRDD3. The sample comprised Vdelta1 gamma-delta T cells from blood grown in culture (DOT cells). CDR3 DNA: TGTGCTCTTGGGTTCTTCCCAGGGGGGGGATACACCGATAAACTCATCTTT. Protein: CALGFFPGGGYTDKLIF.